This entry lists 14 T cell receptor beta chains sequenced from one sample in a study of identical twins. TCRdb re-called the 5' RACE reads through MiXCR, storing one row per CDR3 protein. The sample shows a few hundred thousand distinct CDR3 sequences, roughly 9.5% of them seen only once. This sample also belongs to another study, concerning yellow fever vaccine responses in identical twins.

Sequencing was done on a sample of PBMCs. The receptors come from a young woman in good health.

This clonotype was seen more than once but under ten times. The CDR3 loop reads CSVPGTMNTEAFF. The CDR3 nucleotides read TGCAGCGTTCCAGGGACTATGAACACTGAAGCTTTCTTT. The chain recombines TRBV29-1 with TRBJ1-1, with TRBD1 as a possible D gene (5 bases). This CDR3 region has 13 residues. Per germline, CDR1 SQVTM and CDR2 ANQGSEA. The germline V and J ends were trimmed by 5 bases and 0 bases, with 10 bases remaining between them.

The J gene is TRBJ2-1, the V gene TRBV6-2 or TRBV6-3; perhaps TRBD1 as D (6 bases). The V end lost 2 bases, the J end lost 6 bases, and 20 bases lay between the germline ends. The CDR3 length is 17 residues. Per germline, CDR1 MNHEY and CDR2 SVGEGT. The CDR3 DNA reads as TGTGCCAGCAGTTACCTCCGAAGACAGGCGATTCCCAATGAGCAGTTCTTC. This gives the protein CASSYLRRQAIPNEQFF.

This clonotype has ten or more counts. This chain uses TRBV20-1 with TRBJ2-2; maybe TRBD2 (6 bases). The CDR3 totals 15 residues. Per the germline V gene, CDR1 is DFQATT and CDR2 is SNEGSKA (reference sequence). V was clipped by 0 bases and J by 4 bases, with 12 bases between them. Written as DNA, the CDR3 is TGCAGTGCTAGAGATCGGGCGGGGCTCACCGGGGAGCTGTTTTTT. Translated: CSARDRAGLTGELFF.

A few counts support this clonotype. This sequence joins TRBV12-3 or TRBV12-4 and TRBJ2-3, with D perhaps TRBD2 (7 bases). CDR3 length equals 18 residues. V dropped 7 bases and J dropped 2 bases, with 25 bases sitting between them. CDR3 residues: CASNIGGGGGELTDTQYF. The CDR3 nucleotides are TGTGCCAGCAACATAGGGGGAGGAGGGGGGGAACTCACAGATACGCAGTATTTT.

J is TRBJ2-3 and V is TRBV7-6, with D possibly TRBD1 on 5 matching bases. Germline V gene sequence: CDR1 SGHVS, CDR2 FNYEAQ. This CDR3 has 14 amino acids. The V end lost 4 bases, the J end lost 4 bases, and 12 bases lay between the germline ends. As DNA, the CDR3 is TGTGCCAGCAGCTACCAAGAAGGGGCAGATACGCAGTATTTT. Its translation is CASSYQEGADTQYF.

The chain has TRBV5-1 and TRBJ2-7; maybe TRBD1 (6 bases). The CDR3 is 15 residues long. V lost 3 bases and J lost 4, with 17 bases in between. CDR1 and CDR2 (germline): SGHRS, YFSETQ. CDR3 sequence: CASSSDRPTWYEQYF. The CDR3 coding sequence is TGCGCCAGCAGCTCCGACAGGCCGACCTGGTACGAGCAGTACTTC.

This clonotype was seen repeatedly, ten times or more. The chain links TRBV9 to TRBJ2-7, with 7 bases aligning to TRBD2. Trimming at V came to 3 bases and at J to 2 bases, leaving 8 bases not matched to a gene. The CDR3 is 15 amino acids. Germline CDR1 and CDR2: SGDLS and YYNGEE. The CDR3 loop reads CASSARSSGPYEQYF. In DNA form, the CDR3 reads TGTGCCAGCAGCGCCCGTTCTAGCGGACCCTACGAGCAGTACTTC.

There are many counts of this clonotype. The chain is built from TRBV10-3 and TRBJ1-1; possibly TRBD1 for D (5 bases). This CDR3 spans 16 amino acids. V was shortened by 0 bases and J by 0 bases, with 11 bases between the two germline ends. The germline V gene encodes CDR1 ENHRY and CDR2 SYGVKD. Written as DNA, the CDR3 is TGTGCCATCAGTGAGTCAGAGGGGTTCCTGAACACTGAAGCTTTCTTT. Protein product: CAISESEGFLNTEAFF.

This clonotype was counted at least ten times. V is TRBV5-1 and J is TRBJ2-2; D uncertain. Germline loops: CDR1 SGHRS, CDR2 YFSETQ. V dropped 4 bases and J dropped 3 bases, with 1 base sitting between them. The CDR3 covers 11 residues. For the CDR3, the DNA is TGCGCCAGCAGCGACACCGGGGAGCTGTTTTTT. It specifies CASSDTGELFF.

This chain connects TRBV7-6 to TRBJ2-5; TRBD1 might be the D (5 bases). Germline values: CDR1 SGHVS, CDR2 FNYEAQ. V was shortened by 0 bases and J by 5 bases, with 16 bases between the two germline ends. The CDR3 consists of 16 residues. CDR3 residues: CASSLASQGRFETQYF. CDR3 DNA sequence: TGTGCCAGCAGCTTAGCATCTCAGGGTCGTTTTGAGACCCAGTACTTC.

The chain is built from TRBV14 and TRBJ2-1; D may match TRBD1 or TRBD2 (5 bases each). CDR1 is SGHDN and CDR2 is FVKESK in the germline V gene. V was trimmed by 3 bases and J by 5 bases, leaving 14 bases between them. This CDR3 comprises 15 residues. DNA for the CDR3: TGTGCCAGCAGCCATCCGGGACCATCGCACAATGAGCAGTTCTTC. Protein: CASSHPGPSHNEQFF.

This clonotype was seen only a few times. This chain connects TRBV11-2 to TRBJ1-1; D not resolved. In germline, CDR1 is SGHAT, CDR2 FQNNGV. The CDR3 consists of 16 residues. Trimming took off 3 bases at V and 0 bases at J, with 14 bases between the two ends. The CDR3 DNA is TGTGCCAGCAGCTTGAGAACCGGACGGCTGAACACTGAAGCTTTCTTT. This sequence encodes CASSLRTGRLNTEAFF.

The CDR3 here is CASSHRAGARGDEQFF. The CDR3 nucleotides are TGTGCCAGCAGCCATAGAGCGGGGGCCCGGGGCGATGAGCAGTTCTTC. This chain joins TRBV12-3 or TRBV12-4 and TRBJ2-1; TRBD2 aligns across 8 bases. The CDR3 is 16 amino acids. With 6 bases clipped from V and 8 bases from J, the junction kept 15 bases outside the gene matches.

Here the CDR3 reads CASSQVSSGEQYF. DNA for the CDR3: TGTGCCAGCAGCCAAGTCTCGAGTGGCGAGCAGTACTTC. The gene calls are TRBV3-1 and TRBJ2-7; D gene ambiguous. CDR3 size: 13 residues. V lost 1 base and J 6 bases, leaving 10 bases between the germline ends. Germline CDR1 and CDR2: LGHDT and YNNKEL (reference sequence).